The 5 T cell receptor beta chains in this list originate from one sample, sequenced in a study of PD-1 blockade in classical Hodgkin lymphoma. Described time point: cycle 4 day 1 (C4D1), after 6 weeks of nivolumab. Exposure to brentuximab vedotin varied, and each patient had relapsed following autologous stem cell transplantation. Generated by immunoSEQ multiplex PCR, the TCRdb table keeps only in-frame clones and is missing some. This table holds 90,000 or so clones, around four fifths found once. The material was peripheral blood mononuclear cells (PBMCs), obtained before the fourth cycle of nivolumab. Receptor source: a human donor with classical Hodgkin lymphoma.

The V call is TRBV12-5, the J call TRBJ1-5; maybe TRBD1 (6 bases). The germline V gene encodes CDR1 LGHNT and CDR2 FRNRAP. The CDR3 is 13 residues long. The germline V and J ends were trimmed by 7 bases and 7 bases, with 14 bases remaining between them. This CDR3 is CASATGISQPQHF. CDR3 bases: TGTGCTAGTGCTACAGGGATAAGCCAGCCCCAGCATTTT.

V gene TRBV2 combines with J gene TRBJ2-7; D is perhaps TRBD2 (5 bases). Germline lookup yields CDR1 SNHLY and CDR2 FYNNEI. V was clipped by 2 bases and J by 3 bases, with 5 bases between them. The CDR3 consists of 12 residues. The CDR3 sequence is CASSERGYEQYF. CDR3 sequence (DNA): TGTGCCAGCAGTGAACGGGGCTACGAGCAGTACTTC.

CDR3 bases: TGTGCCAGCAGACCCTTGGGGGGGCGGGCCTACGAGCAGTACTTC. Translated, it gives CASRPLGGRAYEQYF. The chain couples TRBV27 to TRBJ2-7; D might be TRBD2 (7 bases). The CDR3 runs to 15 residues. V was trimmed by 6 bases and J by 2 bases, leaving 17 bases between them. The germline CDR1 and CDR2 sequences are MNHEY and SMNVEV (reference sequence).

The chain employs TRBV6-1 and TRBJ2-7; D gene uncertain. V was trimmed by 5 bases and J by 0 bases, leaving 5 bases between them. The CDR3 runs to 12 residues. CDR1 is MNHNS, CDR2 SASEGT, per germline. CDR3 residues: CASSKSSYEQYF. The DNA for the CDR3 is TGTGCCAGCAGTAAGAGCTCCTACGAGCAGTACTTC.

CDR3 DNA sequence: TGTGCCAGCAGTTACTCGAATTCCAGGGAGCTGTTTTTT. As protein: CASSYSNSRELFF. The V gene is TRBV6-6, the J gene TRBJ2-2; D is unclear. Germline V gene data show CDR1 as MNHNY and CDR2 as SVGAGI (reference sequence). With 0 bases removed from V and 9 bases from J, the gap between germline ends came to 8 bases. The CDR3 contains 13 residues.